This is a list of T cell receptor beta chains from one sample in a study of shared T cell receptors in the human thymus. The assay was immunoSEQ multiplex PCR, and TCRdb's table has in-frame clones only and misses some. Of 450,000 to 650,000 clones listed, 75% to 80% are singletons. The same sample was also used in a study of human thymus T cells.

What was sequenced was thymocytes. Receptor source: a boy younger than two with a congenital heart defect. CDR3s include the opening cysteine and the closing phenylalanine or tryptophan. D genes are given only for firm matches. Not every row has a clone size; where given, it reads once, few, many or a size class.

TGTGCCAGCAGCTTAGGGTCCAGGGGCAGGGAAGCCTTTAACTATGGCTACACCTTC CASSLGSRGREAFNYGYTF . TRBJ1-2 . TRBV7-2
TGTGCCAGCAGCTTAGGCCTGAAAAGCGGGGGGGAGCAGTTCTTC CASSLGLKSGGEQFF . TRBJ2-1 TRBD2 TRBV11-3
TGTGCCAGCAGTTTACGATGGGGAGGGCAGCCCCAGCATTTT CASSLRWGGQPQHF few TRBJ1-5 . TRBV27
TGTGCCAGCAGCCCGGACAGGGAGGGGAATGGCTACACCTTC CASSPDREGNGYTF . TRBJ1-2 TRBD1 TRBV11-3
TGTGCCAGCAGGGGGACACCAAGCACAGATACGCAGTATTTT CASRGTPSTDTQYF . TRBJ2-3 . TRBV27
TGTGCCATCAGTGAGTCGGGCGGGAGTCCCTACAATGAGCAGTTCTTC CAISESGGSPYNEQFF . TRBJ2-1 TRBD2 TRBV10-3
TGTGCCAGCAGCTTGGTACCTAGCGGAGACGAATCGAACACCGGGGAGCTGTTTTTT CASSLVPSGDESNTGELFF few TRBJ2-2 TRBD2 TRBV5-4
TGTGCCAGCGGACGCAGGGTCGGGTACAATGAGCAGTTCTTC CASGRRVGYNEQFF . TRBJ2-1 . TRBV6-5
TGTGCCTGGAGTATGGGAGGCACCGGGGAGCTGTTTTTT CAWSMGGTGELFF . TRBJ2-2 . TRBV30
TGTGCCAGCACCAGGACTAGCGGCCTTGACGGGGAGCAGTTCTTC CASTRTSGLDGEQFF few TRBJ2-1 TRBD2 TRBV2
TGTGCCTGGAGCGCTTTATCAGGGGCCTATGGCTACACCTTC CAWSALSGAYGYTF . TRBJ1-2 . TRBV30
TGTGCCAGCAGTCGGGGACAGCCCAACACTGAAGCTTTCTTT CASSRGQPNTEAFF . TRBJ1-1 TRBD1 TRBV5-4
TGCGCCAGCAGCTTGGCCTTTGGGGCCCCGAACACCGGGGAGCTGTTTTTT CASSLAFGAPNTGELFF once TRBJ2-2 . TRBV5-1
TGCAGCGTTGTCATTCGGGCTAGCGGGAGGGGTGAGCAGTTCTTC CSVVIRASGRGEQFF . TRBJ2-1 TRBD2 TRBV29-1
TGTGCCAGCAGAGGAGGACGACCCTACGAGCAGTACTTC CASRGGRPYEQYF once TRBJ2-7 . TRBV6-4
TGTGCCAGCAGTCCGATACCGGGACTAGCTTACGAGTACCAAGAGACCCAGTACTTC CASSPIPGLAYEYQETQYF . TRBJ2-5 TRBD2 TRBV28
TGCGCCAGCAGTCAGGGACTACCAGTCTCCTACGAGCAGTACTTC CASSQGLPVSYEQYF once TRBJ2-7 TRBD2 TRBV23-1
TGTGCCAGCAGTCCGCGCCCCCCGAATGAGGACGAGCAGTACTTC CASSPRPPNEDEQYF once TRBJ2-7 . TRBV28
TGTGCCAGCGGCCCTACAGGGGGCGGATTTGGAGAGACCCAGTACTTC CASGPTGGGFGETQYF once TRBJ2-5 TRBD1 TRBV7-9
TGTGCCAGCAGTGAAGGCGGGAGCTCCTACGAGCAGTACTTC CASSEGGSSYEQYF . TRBJ2-7 TRBD2 TRBV2
TGCGCCAGCAGCCAATTCGACGGGAGGGGGGATGAGCAGTTCTTC CASSQFDGRGDEQFF . TRBJ2-1 TRBD2 TRBV4-3
TGTGCCAGCAGTAGCTGGACTAGCGGGAACACCGGGGAGCTGTTTTTT CASSSWTSGNTGELFF . TRBJ2-2 TRBD2 TRBV27
TGTGCCAGCAGCTCCGGGTCCTACGAGCAGTACTTC CASSSGSYEQYF . TRBJ2-7 . TRBV5-6
TGTGCCAGCAGTGAATTGTACAGGACTAACTTCCCTAGCAATCAGCCCCAGCATTTT CASSELYRTNFPSNQPQHF once TRBJ1-5 . TRBV6-1
TGTGCCAGCAGTTTCGGGCCCGGGACTAGCGGGAGGGGCGAGCAGTACTTC CASSFGPGTSGRGEQYF . TRBJ2-7 TRBD2 TRBV27
TGTGCCAGCTCACCCGACCGAGGAGATCAGCCCCAGCATTTT CASSPDRGDQPQHF . TRBJ1-5 . TRBV18
TGTGCCAGCAGCTTGGGGCCGGGTATCGACTATGGCTACACCTTC CASSLGPGIDYGYTF . TRBJ1-2 . TRBV5-5
TGTGCCAGCAGTTTATTTAGCCAACAGGGGTGGAGCACTGAAGCTTTCTTT CASSLFSQQGWSTEAFF . TRBJ1-1 TRBD1 TRBV28
TGTGCCACTTCCCAGGACAGGCGCCCCTCTGGCTACACCTTC CATSQDRRPSGYTF . TRBJ1-2 TRBD1 TRBV6-1
TGCGCCAGCAGTGAGACGGGACAGAACACAGATACGCAGTATTTT CASSETGQNTDTQYF . TRBJ2-3 TRBD1 TRBV10-1
TGTGCCAGCAGCGGCCGGGACAGGGGGCGGCTCAGCACAGATACGCAGTATTTT CASSGRDRGRLSTDTQYF . TRBJ2-3 TRBD1 TRBV5-5
TGTGCCTTGGAGTTGGGATGGTCGGGGGGCCGTAACACTGAAGCTTTCTTT CALELGWSGGRNTEAFF . TRBJ1-1 . TRBV30
TGTGCCAGCAACCGAAGCGGCCAGGCCTACAATGAGCAGTTCTTC CASNRSGQAYNEQFF . TRBJ2-1 . TRBV14
TGCGCCTCCCGACCGGACAGACTCAACTATGGCTACACCTTC CASRPDRLNYGYTF . TRBJ1-2 . TRBV5-1
TGTGCCACCAGCAGAGGGGGTAGCGGAACTAGCACAGATACGCAGTATTTT CATSRGGSGTSTDTQYF once TRBJ2-3 . TRBV15
TGTGCCCGCGTAAATTTACCCCGGACTCCCGCCACCTACAATGAGCAGTTCTTC CARVNLPRTPATYNEQFF . TRBJ2-1 . TRBV30
TGTGCCAGCAGCCCCCGGGGAGGGGAAGCTTTCTTT CASSPRGGEAFF . TRBJ1-1 . TRBV11-3
TGTGCCTGGAGCGGGACAGGGGACGACGAGCAGTACTTC CAWSGTGDDEQYF . TRBJ2-7 TRBD1 TRBV30
TGTGCCAGCAGCTCGACTAGCGGGACACCTTCGGAGCAGTACTTC CASSSTSGTPSEQYF . TRBJ2-7 TRBD2 TRBV5-5
TGTGCCAGCAGTGAAGCGCCCCGTAGCGGGAGTGGCTCCTACGAGCAGTACTTC CASSEAPRSGSGSYEQYF . TRBJ2-7 TRBD2 TRBV6-1
TGTGCCAGCAGCCCTCGGGGGACTAGCGGGAGTGCGACAGATACGCAGTATTTT CASSPRGTSGSATDTQYF . TRBJ2-3 TRBD2 TRBV11-3
TGTGCCAGCAGCAAAAAGGGGGAGGGGGTCTGGGACAATGAGCAGTTCTTC CASSKKGEGVWDNEQFF once TRBJ2-1 . TRBV25-1
TGTGCCAGCAGGTCGGGCACAGATACGCAGTATTTT CASRSGTDTQYF few TRBJ2-3 . TRBV25-1
TGCGCCAGCAGCCCCCCACGCGGGAGGGAAAATAACTCCTACGAGCAGTACTTC CASSPPRGRENNSYEQYF . TRBJ2-7 TRBD2 TRBV4-1
TGTGCCAGCAGCCAAGAATCCCGACTTCATCAGCCCCAGCATTTT CASSQESRLHQPQHF . TRBJ1-5 . TRBV4-2
TGTGCCAGCAGCATTCGGGACAGCTCTGGAAACACCATATATTTT CASSIRDSSGNTIYF . TRBJ1-3 TRBD1 TRBV7-9
TGTGCCAGCAGCCAGACACAGGGTTCTAACTATGGCTACACCTTC CASSQTQGSNYGYTF . TRBJ1-2 . TRBV14
TGCGCCAGCAGCTCAAGAAACCTAGCCCCACTAGCGGGAGTTTTGCCCTACGAGCAGTACTTC CASSSRNLAPLAGVLPYEQYF . TRBJ2-7 TRBD2 TRBV4-3
TGTGCCAGCAGCCCGGGGACTAGCGGGAGGGCCCGGTACAATGAGCAGTTCTTC CASSPGTSGRARYNEQFF . TRBJ2-1 TRBD2 TRBV5-4
TGTGCCAGCAGTAACGAGTATAGCAATCAGCCCCAGCATTTT CASSNEYSNQPQHF . TRBJ1-5 . TRBV27
TGCGCCAGCAGCCAAGTCTTTGATAGCGACACCGGGGAGCTGTTTTTT CASSQVFDSDTGELFF . TRBJ2-2 . TRBV4-1
TGCGCCAGCAGCCAAAATGATAGCGGGAGGATAATCTACGAGCAGTACTTC CASSQNDSGRIIYEQYF once TRBJ2-7 TRBD2 TRBV4-3
TGTGCCAGCAGTGGGGGACACTACTCCTACGAGCAGTACTTC CASSGGHYSYEQYF . TRBJ2-7 . TRBV6-5
TGTGCCAGCAGCCTCACAGGGGCGGATTTGAATGAGCAGTTCTTC CASSLTGADLNEQFF . TRBJ2-1 TRBD1 TRBV13
TGTGCCAGTAGTATAGCTCGGCTAGCGGGAGTCGGGTGTAACAATGAGCAGTTCTTC CASSIARLAGVGCNNEQFF . TRBJ2-1 TRBD2 TRBV19
TGTGCCAGCAGTTACTGTTTAAGCAATCAGCCCCAGCATTTT CASSYCLSNQPQHF . TRBJ1-5 . TRBV6-6
TGTGCCAGTACCGGACAGCTCTATTCCTACGAGCAGTACTTC CASTGQLYSYEQYF . TRBJ2-7 . TRBV2
TGTGCCAGCAGTCACAAAGGGCCCGGAGGGGGCGGCTACAATGAGCAGTTCTTC CASSHKGPGGGGYNEQFF few TRBJ2-1 . TRBV27
TGTGCCAGCAGCTTTCCTAGCGGAGAAGTCGATGAGCAGTTCTTC CASSFPSGEVDEQFF . TRBJ2-1 TRBD2 TRBV7-8
TGTGCCAGCAGCAAAACGCGCCGGGACAGTTCCTACGAGCAGTACTTC CASSKTRRDSSYEQYF once TRBJ2-7 TRBD1 TRBV4-2